This T cell receptor beta chain was recorded in a study of T cell clones after liver transplantation. For the study at large: TCRbeta sequencing after a pre-transplant mixed lymphocyte reaction identified graft-donor-reactive clones, later tracked in post-transplant blood.

Only one count was recorded for this clone. Antigen specificity is unknown. Whole-study results and caveats: In a couple of subjects, few donor cells limited the measurable donor-reactive repertoire. Circulating graft-donor-reactive CD4 TCRbeta sequences fell significantly post-transplant in 5 of 8 subjects.

J gave up 5 bases and V 4 bases, and 3 bases lay outside the gene matches. The germline CDR1 and CDR2 sequences are SGHRS and YFSETQ. The CDR3 is 14 amino acids. This table comes from immunoSEQ multiplex PCR, and its TCRdb copy is limited to in-frame clones, with some not included. The sample lists under 150,000 clones; approximately 90% were seen once. This TCR came from a human patient who received a liver transplant. Some of the T cells might come from the graft donor. The J gene is TRBJ1-4, the V gene TRBV5-1; TRBD1 agrees at 9 bases. The specimen was CD4+ T cells from blood, collected 12 months after liver transplant. CDR3 bases: TGCGCCAGCAGCATCGGGACAGGGAATGAAAAACTGTTTTTT. This translates into CASSIGTGNEKLFF.